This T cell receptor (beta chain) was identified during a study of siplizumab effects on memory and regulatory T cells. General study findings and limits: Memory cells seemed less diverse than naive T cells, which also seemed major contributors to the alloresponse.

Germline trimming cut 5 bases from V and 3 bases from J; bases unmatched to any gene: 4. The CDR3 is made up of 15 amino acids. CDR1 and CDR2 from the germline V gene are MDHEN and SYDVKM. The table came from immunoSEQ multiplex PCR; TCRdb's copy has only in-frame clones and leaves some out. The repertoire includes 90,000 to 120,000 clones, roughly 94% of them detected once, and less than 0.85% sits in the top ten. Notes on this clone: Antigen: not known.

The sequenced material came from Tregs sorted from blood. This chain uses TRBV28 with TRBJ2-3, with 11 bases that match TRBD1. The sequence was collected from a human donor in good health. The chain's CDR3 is CASSRTGGLTDTQYF. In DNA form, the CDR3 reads TGTGCCAGCAGTAGGACAGGGGGCCTTACAGATACGCAGTATTTT.